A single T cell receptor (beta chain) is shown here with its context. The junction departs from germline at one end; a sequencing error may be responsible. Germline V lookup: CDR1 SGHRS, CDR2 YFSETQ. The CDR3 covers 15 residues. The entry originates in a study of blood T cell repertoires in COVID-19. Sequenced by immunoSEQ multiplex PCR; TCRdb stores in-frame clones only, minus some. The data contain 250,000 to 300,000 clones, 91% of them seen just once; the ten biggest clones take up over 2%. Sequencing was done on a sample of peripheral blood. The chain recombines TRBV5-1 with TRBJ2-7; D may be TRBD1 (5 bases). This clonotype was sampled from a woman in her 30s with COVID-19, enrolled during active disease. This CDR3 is CASSEAVGPSYKQYF. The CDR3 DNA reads TGCGCCAGCAGCGAGGCTGTGGGGCCCTCCTACAAGCAGTACTTC.